A single sample gave rise to the 17 T cell receptor beta chains below, sequenced in a study of shared clonotypes between healthy human individuals. Sequenced by immunoSEQ multiplex PCR; TCRdb stores in-frame clones only, minus some. Found here are 2 million or so clones, 95% of them singletons; the top ten hold around 0.13%. Sequenced: naive CD4+ T cells sorted from blood. Regarding subset: CD45RA+ positively selected. The receptors come from a young man in good health.

The chain combines TRBV28 with TRBJ1-5; D gene unclear. This CDR3 is 15 amino acids long. Between the trimmed V and J ends, which lost 4 bases and 2 bases, there was a span of 12 bases. Germline V gene lookup returns CDR1 MDHEN and CDR2 SYDVKM. The CDR3 region has the DNA TGTGCCAGCAGTTCTCCTGGTCTAGGCAATCAGCCCCAGCATTTT. Translated, it gives CASSSPGLGNQPQHF.

Concerning this clone: The sample holds other DNA sequences that translate to the same CDR3. The chain couples TRBV9 to TRBJ2-6; D perhaps matches TRBD2 (5 bases). Per germline, CDR1 SGDLS and CDR2 YYNGEE. With 0 bases removed from V and 2 bases from J, the gap between germline ends came to 6 bases. The CDR3 is 15 residues long. The CDR3: CASSVEEAGANVLTF. The CDR3 DNA is TGTGCCAGCAGCGTAGAGGAGGCTGGGGCCAACGTCCTGACTTTC.

The rearrangement uses TRBV7-8 and TRBJ1-2; possibly TRBD1 for D (6 bases). CDR1 SGHVS and CDR2 FQNEAQ come from the germline V gene. V dropped 6 bases and J dropped 5 bases, with 19 bases sitting between them. The CDR3 runs to 15 residues. The CDR3 coding sequence is TGTGCCAGCAGTCAAACAGGGCCCCTTGGGTATGGCTACACCTTC. Residues: CASSQTGPLGYGYTF. Supplemented by reference TRBV7-8 and TRBJ1-2, the full variable domain reads GAGVSQSPRYKVAKRGQDVALRCDPISGHVSLFWYQQALGQGPEFLTYFQNEAQLDKSGLPSDRFFAERPEGSVSTLKIQRTQQEDSAVYLCASSQTGPLGYGYTFGSGTRLTVV.

The chain combines TRBV28 with TRBJ1-5; D not resolved. CDR1 MDHEN and CDR2 SYDVKM come from the germline V gene. The CDR3 contains 14 residues. Trimming stripped 3 bases from V and 11 bases from J, with 17 bases between. CDR3: CASSLVALPKTQHF. In nucleotides, the CDR3 is TGTGCCAGCAGTTTGGTGGCACTCCCCAAAACCCAGCATTTT.

The CDR3 sequence: CAAGPVSYNEQFF. In DNA form, the CDR3 reads TGTGCCGCTGGGCCAGTGTCCTACAATGAGCAGTTCTTC. This rearrangement joins TRBV7-9 to TRBJ2-1; D uncertain. The CDR3 spans 13 residues. Germline V gene sequence: CDR1 SEHNR, CDR2 FQNEAQ (reference sequence). V dropped 11 bases and J dropped 1 base, with 12 bases sitting between them.

The genes are TRBV27 and TRBJ1-1, with D possibly TRBD1 on 5 matching bases. This CDR3 contains 14 residues. CDR1 is MNHEY and CDR2 is SMNVEV in the germline V gene (reference sequence). V was clipped by 2 bases and J by 6 bases, with 13 bases between them. CDR3 residues: CASSLGGVRAEAFF. Written as DNA, the CDR3 is TGTGCCAGCAGTTTAGGAGGGGTAAGAGCTGAAGCTTTCTTT.

The chain combines TRBV27 with TRBJ1-3; D might be TRBD1 (5 bases). Trimming removed 5 bases at V and 2 bases at J, with 13 bases between. From germline, CDR1 is MNHEY and CDR2 SMNVEV (reference sequence). The length of the CDR3 is 15 residues. The chain's CDR3 is CASSPRRGTGNTIYF. The DNA of the CDR3 is TGTGCCAGCAGTCCTCGCCGGGGGACTGGAAACACCATATATTTT.

The chain is built from TRBV6-5 and TRBJ2-2; D unclear. V shed 5 bases and J shed 1 base, with 11 bases lying between them. From germline, CDR1 is MNHEY and CDR2 SVGAGI. The CDR3 extends over 15 amino acids. The CDR3 bases are TGTGCCAGCAGTAGCCTGGCAGGGAACACCGGGGAGCTGTTTTTT. This translates into CASSSLAGNTGELFF.

This chain links TRBV7-9 with TRBJ2-5; 8 bases fit TRBD1. Germline V gene sequence: CDR1 SEHNR, CDR2 FQNEAQ (reference sequence). Germline trimming cut 5 bases from V and 3 bases from J; bases unmatched to any gene: 8. This CDR3 region has 15 residues. The chain's CDR3 is CASSPSGGREETQYF. Here the CDR3 DNA reads TGTGCCAGCAGCCCCTCAGGGGGCAGGGAAGAGACCCAGTACTTC.

In regard to this clone: Other DNA sequences in the same sample also yield this CDR3. J is TRBJ2-3 and V is TRBV5-1, with 9 positions matching TRBD1. The ends lost 0 bases at V and 3 bases at J; junction bases unmatched: 2. Germline values: CDR1 SGHRS, CDR2 YFSETQ. This CDR3 has 15 residues. The CDR3 reads CASSLGGTGTDTQYF. The CDR3 region has the DNA TGCGCCAGCAGCTTGGGCGGGACAGGGACAGATACGCAGTATTTT.

The gene calls are TRBV7-9 and TRBJ2-4; 14 bases match TRBD2. Per the germline V gene, CDR1 is SEHNR and CDR2 is FQNEAQ (reference sequence). Trimming removed 3 bases from V and 1 base from J; junction bases left unmatched: 8. The CDR3 covers 19 residues. For the CDR3, the DNA is TGTGCCAGCAGCTTTGGACTAGCGGGAGGTCCGGGGGCCAAAAACATTCAGTACTTC. This translates into CASSFGLAGGPGAKNIQYF.

This clone occurred once. This chain joins TRBV2 and TRBJ2-3; D unclear. This CDR3 spans 15 amino acids. Deletions cut 2 bases from V and 3 bases from J, with 12 bases between. Germline V CDR1 and CDR2: SNHLY, FYNNEI. CDR3 loop: CASSELGSPTDTQYF. The CDR3 bases are TGTGCCAGCAGTGAACTGGGTTCACCGACAGATACGCAGTATTTT.

The chain is built from TRBV10-1 and TRBJ1-1; D remains unclear. The CDR3 runs 13 residues. The germline V gene encodes CDR1 WNHNN and CDR2 SYGVQD (reference sequence). Trimming shortened V by 5 bases and J by 1 base, and 8 bases separated the two germline ends. DNA for the CDR3: TGCGCCAGCAGTCCGTCTTGGAACACTGAAGCTTTCTTT. It specifies CASSPSWNTEAFF.

The chain has TRBV6-1 and TRBJ1-5, with D possibly matching TRBD1 (6 bases). Germline values: CDR1 MNHNS, CDR2 SASEGT. The germline V and J ends were trimmed by 10 bases and 2 bases, with 12 bases remaining between them. The CDR3 is made up of 13 amino acids. The CDR3 protein is CATSNRGNQPQHF. CDR3 in DNA: TGTGCCACCTCCAACAGGGGCAATCAGCCCCAGCATTTT.

The V gene is TRBV29-1, the J gene TRBJ2-7; possible D gene TRBD2, 5 bases. V gave up 6 bases and J gave up 0 bases, with 12 bases separating them. There are 13 residues in the CDR3. Germline V lookup: CDR1 SQVTM, CDR2 ANQGSEA. CDR3 bases: TGCAGCGTGGCTGGACTCAGCTCCTACGAGCAGTACTTC. Translating gives CSVAGLSSYEQYF.

The J gene is TRBJ2-7, the V gene TRBV28, with a possible D match to TRBD1 (5 bases). The CDR3 covers 16 residues. V gave up 2 bases and J gave up 5 bases, with 19 bases separating them. CDR1 is MDHEN and CDR2 is SYDVKM in the germline V gene. The CDR3 protein is CASSLGRDRRVNEQYF. In DNA form, the CDR3 reads TGTGCCAGCAGTTTAGGACGAGACAGAAGAGTGAACGAGCAGTACTTC.

Of note for this clone: The same CDR3 arises from other DNA sequences in this sample as well. V gene TRBV7-6 combines with J gene TRBJ2-7; 8 nucleotides match TRBD2. Losses at the gene ends were 0 bases for V and 4 bases for J; bases not matched to a gene: 2. CDR1 and CDR2 (germline): SGHVS, FNYEAQ. This CDR3 spans 14 amino acids. The CDR3 DNA follows: TGTGCCAGCAGCTTAGCCAGCGGGAGTTACGAGCAGTACTTC. Its protein is CASSLASGSYEQYF.